The rows below give T cell receptor beta chains drawn from one sample of a study of identical twins. Each CDR3 protein gets one entry after TCRdb re-called the 5' RACE reads with MiXCR. The table lists under 1 million distinct CDR3 sequences, roughly an eighth of them singletons. These data also formed part of another study, on yellow fever vaccine responses in identical twins.

The specimen was PBMCs. These TCRs come from a woman between 18 and 30 years old in good health. CDR3s include the opening cysteine and the closing phenylalanine or tryptophan. The D gene is left open where the match is weak. Clone size, where shown, is once, few, many, or a class for clones that have expanded.

V gene,D gene,J gene,clone size,CDR3 protein,CDR3 DNA
TRBV4-1,TRBD2,TRBJ2-7,few,CASSQLETSGRSEQYF,TGCGCCAGCAGCCAACTAGAGACTAGCGGGAGGAGCGAGCAGTACTTC
TRBV5-1,NA,TRBJ2-3,NA,CASSLGSTYPLTDTQYF,TGCGCCAGCAGCTTGGGTAGCACCTATCCCCTCACAGATACGCAGTATTTT
TRBV5-1,NA,TRBJ1-4,few,CASSLYGTTNEKLFF,TGCGCCAGCAGCTTATACGGAACAACTAATGAAAAACTGTTTTTT
TRBV10-3,TRBD2,TRBJ2-5,many,CATFRGLTSGNQETQYF,TGTGCCACCTTCCGAGGACTGACTAGCGGGAACCAAGAGACCCAGTACTTC
TRBV7-9,NA,TRBJ2-5,NA,CASSSQGQSIQETQCF,TGTGCCAGCAGCTCGCAAGGACAGAGTATTCAAGAGACCCAGTGCTTC
TRBV29-1,TRBD1,TRBJ2-7,few,CSVGGGTGPYEQYF,TGCAGCGTTGGGGGCGGGACAGGGCCCTACGAGCAGTACTTC
TRBV29-1,NA,TRBJ1-3,few,CSVQGGHDNSGNTIYF,TGCAGCGTCCAGGGTGGACACGACAATTCTGGAAACACCATATATTTT
TRBV12-5,NA,TRBJ1-4,many,CASGLVIARRATNEKLFF,TGTGCTAGTGGTTTGGTAATAGCCAGGCGAGCAACTAATGAAAAACTGTTTTTT
TRBV5-1,TRBD2,TRBJ2-3,NA,CASSIVLAGAGDTQYF,TGCGCCAGCAGCATCGTACTAGCGGGAGCAGGAGATACGCAGTATTTT
TRBV6-1,NA,TRBJ2-6,few,CASSTGRSGANVLTF,TGTGCCAGCAGCACCGGTCGATCTGGGGCCAACGTCCTGACTTTC
TRBV20-1,NA,TRBJ2-1,few,CSARETEVGYNEQFF,TGCAGTGCTAGAGAGACGGAGGTTGGCTACAATGAGCAGTTCTTC
TRBV20-1,NA,TRBJ2-2,few,CSARPRGSTPGELFF,TGCAGTGCTAGGCCAAGGGGGAGTACCCCCGGGGAGCTGTTTTTT
TRBV4-1,TRBD2,TRBJ2-3,NA,CASSQDALLLAGGIDFTDTQYF,TGCGCCAGCAGCCAAGATGCCCTGTTACTAGCGGGAGGAATAGACTTCACAGATACGCAGTATTTT
TRBV28,NA,TRBJ2-2,NA,CASSLEGGGRELFF,TGTGCCAGCAGTTTGGAGGGAGGGGGCCGGGAGCTGTTTTTT
TRBV27,NA,TRBJ2-7,NA,CASSFEGRASNEQYF,TGTGCCAGCAGTTTTGAGGGAAGGGCGTCCAACGAGCAGTACTTC
TRBV5-1,TRBD1,TRBJ2-7,many,CASSLVPGQGYEQYF,TGCGCCAGCAGCTTGGTTCCGGGACAGGGTTACGAGCAGTACTTC
TRBV20-1,TRBD1,TRBJ2-1,few,CSARTGVGNGEQFF,TGCAGTGCGCGGACAGGGGTGGGCAATGGTGAGCAGTTCTTC
TRBV20-1,NA,TRBJ2-3,few,CSASAPGGTDTQYF,TGCAGTGCTAGCGCCCCGGGGGGCACAGATACGCAGTATTTT
TRBV25-1,NA,TRBJ2-1,few,CASSEWGRVNEQFF,TGTGCCAGCAGTGAGTGGGGCAGGGTCAATGAGCAGTTCTTC
TRBV6-1,NA,TRBJ2-3,NA,CASRGSGGRADTQYF,TGTGCCAGCAGGGGCTCGGGGGGCAGGGCAGATACGCAGTATTTT
TRBV7-9,NA,TRBJ2-5,many,CASSVSGYGQETQYF,TGTGCCAGCAGCGTATCCGGGTATGGCCAAGAGACCCAGTACTTC
TRBV2,NA,TRBJ1-2,few,CASSVVEPSYGYTF,TGTGCCAGCAGCGTCGTTGAACCTAGCTATGGCTACACCTTC
TRBV6-1,NA,TRBJ2-7,NA,CASRTTASYEQYF,TGTGCCAGCAGGACGACAGCCTCCTACGAGCAGTACTTC
TRBV24-1,NA,TRBJ2-2,few,CATSPRLGGELFF,TGTGCCACCAGTCCCAGGCTCGGCGGGGAGCTGTTTTTT
TRBV7-2,NA,TRBJ2-2,NA,CASSFRPGNTGELFF,TGTGCCAGCAGCTTTCGTCCAGGGAACACCGGGGAGCTGTTTTTT
TRBV10-3,NA,TRBJ2-7,NA,CAIRTGSYELYF,TGTGCCATCAGGACAGGTTCCTACGAGCTGTACTTC
TRBV3-1,TRBD1,TRBJ2-2,few,CASLPRSGQGGTGELFF,TGTGCCAGCCTCCCTAGGAGCGGACAGGGGGGCACCGGGGAGCTGTTTTTT
TRBV7-7,NA,TRBJ2-5,NA,CASSLGVAGYQETQYF,TGTGCCAGCAGCTTAGGGGTGGCGGGGTACCAAGAGACCCAGTACTTC
TRBV7-8,NA,TRBJ2-5,NA,CASSLNPWGIQETQYF,TGTGCCAGCAGCTTAAATCCTTGGGGTATACAAGAGACCCAGTACTTC
TRBV4-1,NA,TRBJ1-1,few,CASSQVGQNTEAFF,TGCGCCAGCAGCCAAGTGGGACAGAACACTGAAGCTTTCTTT
TRBV5-1,NA,TRBJ2-1,NA,CASSLETYNEQFF,TGCGCCAGCAGCCTAGAAACCTACAATGAGCAGTTCTTC
TRBV3-1,TRBD2,TRBJ2-2,many,CASSQGQPGLDMLGELFF,TGTGCCAGCAGCCAAGGGCAACCGGGACTAGACATGCTCGGGGAGCTGTTTTTT
TRBV6-5,NA,TRBJ1-2,many,CASSYQGGGYTF,TGTGCCAGCAGTTACCAGGGTGGTGGCTACACCTTC
TRBV6-5,NA,TRBJ2-2,NA,CASSYSLGGRGPGELFF,TGTGCCAGCAGTTACTCCCTCGGGGGGCGAGGGCCCGGGGAGCTGTTTTTT
TRBV18,NA,TRBJ1-6,few,CASSPPEGDNSPLHF,TGTGCCAGCTCACCACCTGAGGGGGATAATTCACCCCTCCACTTT
TRBV12-3/TRBV12-4,NA,TRBJ1-6,NA,CASSLWSSPLHF,TGTGCCAGCAGTTTATGGTCTTCACCCCTCCACTTT
TRBV11-1,TRBD2,TRBJ2-5,many,CASSPGSLAGGSQETQYF,TGTGCCAGCAGCCCAGGGTCGCTAGCGGGAGGGTCTCAAGAGACCCAGTACTTC
TRBV11-2,TRBD1,TRBJ2-2,NA,CASSWTGGSTGELFF,TGTGCCAGCAGCTGGACAGGGGGCAGCACCGGGGAGCTGTTTTTT
TRBV5-1,NA,TRBJ2-7,NA,CASSSSGEAYEQYF,TGCGCCAGCAGCTCATCAGGAGAAGCCTACGAGCAGTACTTC
TRBV6-2/TRBV6-3,TRBD2,TRBJ2-1,few,CASSRGLAGFSYNEQFF,TGTGCCAGCAGCCGGGGACTAGCGGGGTTCTCCTACAATGAGCAGTTCTTC
TRBV15,NA,TRBJ2-5,NA,CATAGVLGETQYF,TGTGCCACCGCTGGGGTTTTGGGAGAGACCCAGTACTTC
TRBV14,NA,TRBJ2-1,few,CASSRGPNYNEQFF,TGTGCCAGCAGCCGAGGCCCTAACTACAATGAGCAGTTCTTC
TRBV9,NA,TRBJ2-1,few,CASSAPTRSGFYNEQFF,TGTGCCAGCAGCGCCCCTACTAGATCCGGGTTTTACAATGAGCAGTTCTTC